This T cell receptor (beta chain) stems from a study of OX40 agonist ivuxolimab in advanced cancers. Study background: Males comprised 82.7% of the group, whose mean age was approximately 60 years (range roughly 20 to 85). The study reported partial responses in three patients: one hepatocellular carcinoma, two cutaneous melanoma.

TCRdb's copy holds only in-frame clones and misses some; the assay was immunoSEQ multiplex PCR. The data contain some 60,000 clones, around 92% of them singletons. It was autoimmune disease history or systemic immunosuppression that excluded patients. The CDR3 spans 12 residues. Trimming pared 2 bases from V and 8 bases from J, leaving 6 bases between. Germline CDR1 is MNHNY and CDR2 is SVGAGI (reference sequence). This sequence originates from an adult with an advanced solid tumor such as melanoma, head and neck, liver or kidney cancer. The chain uses TRBV6-6 and TRBJ1-4, with no clear D. The input for sequencing was CD4+ or CD8+ T cells sorted from blood, taken in a trial of the OX40 agonist ivuxolimab. CDR3 sequence (DNA): TGTGCCAGCAGTTACCTAGTAGAAAAACTGTTTTTT. This gives the protein CASSYLVEKLFF.